These 2 T cell receptor beta chains came from one sample sequenced in a study of blood T cell repertoires in COVID-19. Generated by immunoSEQ multiplex PCR, the TCRdb table keeps only in-frame clones and is missing some. The table includes about 140,000 clones, just over 85% detected once. The sequencing input was peripheral blood. These receptors were obtained from a woman aged 55-75 years with acute or convalescent COVID-19.

The chain uses TRBV5-1 and TRBJ1-1; TRBD1 matches 7 bases. The CDR3 length is 18 residues. In germline, CDR1 is SGHRS, CDR2 YFSETQ. V gave up 4 bases and J gave up 4 bases; unmatched junction bases: 19. CDR3 nucleotide sequence: TGCGCCAGCAGCCTAACCGGGACAGCCATAGGCATGGGCACTGAAGCTTTCTTT. Translation: CASSLTGTAIGMGTEAFF.

The chain employs TRBV6-2 or TRBV6-3 and TRBJ2-3, with 8 bases aligning to TRBD2. The CDR3 contains 15 residues. Per the germline V gene, CDR1 is MNHEY and CDR2 is SVGEGT. The junction had 4 bases not matched to a gene; V was cut back by 3 bases and J by 2 bases. As DNA, the CDR3 is TGTGCCAGCAGTTATACGGGACTAGACACAGATACGCAGTATTTT. As protein: CASSYTGLDTDTQYF.